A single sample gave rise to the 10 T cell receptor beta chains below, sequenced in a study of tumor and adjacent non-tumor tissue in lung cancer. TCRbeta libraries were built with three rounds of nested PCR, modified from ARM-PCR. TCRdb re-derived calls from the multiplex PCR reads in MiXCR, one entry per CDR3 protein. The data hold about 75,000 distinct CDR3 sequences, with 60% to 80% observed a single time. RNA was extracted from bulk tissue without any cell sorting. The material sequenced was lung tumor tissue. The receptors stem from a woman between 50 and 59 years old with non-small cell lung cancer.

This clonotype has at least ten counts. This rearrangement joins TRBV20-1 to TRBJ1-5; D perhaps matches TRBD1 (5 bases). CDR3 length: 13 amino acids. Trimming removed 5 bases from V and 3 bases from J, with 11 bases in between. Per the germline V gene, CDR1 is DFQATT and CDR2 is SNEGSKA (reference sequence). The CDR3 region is CSAGRGYNQPQHF. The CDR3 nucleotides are TGCAGTGCTGGAAGGGGTTACAATCAGCCCCAGCATTTT.

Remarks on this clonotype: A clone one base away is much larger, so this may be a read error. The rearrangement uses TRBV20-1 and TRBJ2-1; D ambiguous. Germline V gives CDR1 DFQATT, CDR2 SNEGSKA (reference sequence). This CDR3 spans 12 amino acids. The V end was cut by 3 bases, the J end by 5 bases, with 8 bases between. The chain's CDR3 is CSASRLNNEQFF. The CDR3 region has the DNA TGCAGTGCTAGTCGTCTGAACAATGAGCAGTTCTTC.

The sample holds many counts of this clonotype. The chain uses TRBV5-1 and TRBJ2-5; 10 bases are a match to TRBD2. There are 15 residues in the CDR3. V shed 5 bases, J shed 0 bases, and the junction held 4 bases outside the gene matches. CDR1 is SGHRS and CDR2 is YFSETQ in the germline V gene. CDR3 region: CASRRTSGNQETQYF. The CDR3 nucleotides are TGCGCCAGCAGACGGACTAGCGGTAACCAAGAGACCCAGTACTTC. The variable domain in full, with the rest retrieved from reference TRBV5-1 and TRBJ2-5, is KAGVTQTPRYLIKTRGQQVTLSCSPISGHRSVSWYQQTPGQGLQFLFEYFSETQRNKGNFPGRFSGRQFSNSRSEMNVSTLELGDSALYLCASRRTSGNQETQYFGPGTRLLVL.

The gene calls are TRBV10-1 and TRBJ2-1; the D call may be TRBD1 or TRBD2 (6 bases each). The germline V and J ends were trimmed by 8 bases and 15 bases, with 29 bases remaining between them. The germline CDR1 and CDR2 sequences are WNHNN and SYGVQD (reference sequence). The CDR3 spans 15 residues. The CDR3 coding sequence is TGCGCCAGCCAAGTAGGGGGGACCGCGCAGAATGAGTGGTTCTTC. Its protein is CASQVGGTAQNEWFF.

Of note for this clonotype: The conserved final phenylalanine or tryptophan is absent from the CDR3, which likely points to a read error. The CDR3 sequence is CPSSQAGINTEAFY. CDR3 bases: TGTCCCAGCAGCCAAGCAGGCATCAACACTGAAGCTTTCTAT. This chain links TRBV4-2 with TRBJ1-1; D gene uncertain. Per germline, CDR1 LGHNA and CDR2 YNFKEQ. The CDR3 extends over 14 amino acids.

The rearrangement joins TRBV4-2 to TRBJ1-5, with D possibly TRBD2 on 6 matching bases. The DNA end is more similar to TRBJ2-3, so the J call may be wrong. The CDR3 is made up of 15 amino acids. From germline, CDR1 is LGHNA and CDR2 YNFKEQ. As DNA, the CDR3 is TGTGCCAGGAGTCAAGACCTCACTAGCAATCAGCCCCAGTATTTT. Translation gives CARSQDLTSNQPQYF.

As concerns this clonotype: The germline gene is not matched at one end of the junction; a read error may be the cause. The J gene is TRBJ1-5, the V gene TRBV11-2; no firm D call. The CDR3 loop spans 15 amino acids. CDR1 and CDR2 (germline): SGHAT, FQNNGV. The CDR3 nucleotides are TGTGCCAGCACCTTTGATGGATTGAGCAATCAGTCCCAGCATTTC. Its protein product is CASTFDGLSNQSQHF. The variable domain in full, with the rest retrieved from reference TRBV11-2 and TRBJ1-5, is EAGVAQSPRYKIIEKRQSVAFWCNPISGHATLYWYQQILGQGPKLLIQFQNNGVVDDSQLPKDRFSAERLKGVDSTLKIQPAKLEDSAVYLCASTFDGLSNQSQHFGDGTRLSIL.

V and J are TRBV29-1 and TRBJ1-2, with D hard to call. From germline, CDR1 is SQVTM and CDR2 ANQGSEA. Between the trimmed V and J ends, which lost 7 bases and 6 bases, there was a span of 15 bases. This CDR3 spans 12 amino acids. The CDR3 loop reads CSARGDEDGYTF. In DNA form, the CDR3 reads TGCAGCGCCCGAGGCGATGAGGATGGCTACACCTTC.

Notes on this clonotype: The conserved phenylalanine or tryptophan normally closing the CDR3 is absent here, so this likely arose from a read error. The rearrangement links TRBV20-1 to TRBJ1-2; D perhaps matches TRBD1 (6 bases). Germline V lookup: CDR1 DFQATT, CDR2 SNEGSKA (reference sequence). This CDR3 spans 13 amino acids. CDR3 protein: CSAREGGDYDYTL. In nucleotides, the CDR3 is TGCAGTGCTAGAGAAGGGGGAGATTATGACTACACCCTC.

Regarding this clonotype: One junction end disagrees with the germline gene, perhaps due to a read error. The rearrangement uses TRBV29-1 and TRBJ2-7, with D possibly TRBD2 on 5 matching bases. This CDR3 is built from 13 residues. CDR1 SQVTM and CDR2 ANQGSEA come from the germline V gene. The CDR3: CSVEGDEGDEQYF. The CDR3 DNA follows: TGCAGCGTTGAGGGTGACGAGGGTGACGAGCAGTATTTC.